This T cell receptor beta chain derives from a study of cytomegalovirus exposure and HLA in healthy donors. A remark on this clone: Its antigen is undetermined.

Study-wide findings and caveats: Beyond CMV serostatus, there was no information to go on about immune exposure. High specificity and sensitivity for cytomegalovirus status were reported for the classifier.

PCR used 60 Vbeta primers and 13 Jbeta primers. Sequencing was performed with immunoSEQ multiplex PCR; in TCRdb, only in-frame clones are kept and a portion is missing. Of roughly 100,000 clones in the sample, around 80% were seen once. The CDR3 is 16 amino acids. Trimming removed 0 bases at V and 5 bases at J, with 13 bases between. In germline, CDR1 is SGHTA, CDR2 FQGNSA. This sequence originates from a woman aged 40 to 49 in good health and CMV-seronegative. The sample consisted of PBMCs. The V call is TRBV7-2, the J call TRBJ2-2; no firm D call. The CDR3 is CASSLAYTARTGELFF. The CDR3 DNA reads TGTGCCAGCAGCTTAGCTTATACGGCGAGGACCGGGGAGCTGTTTTTT. Filled out from reference TRBV7-2 and TRBJ2-2, the complete variable domain reads GAGVSQSPSNKVTEKGKDVELRCDPISGHTALYWYRQSLGQGLEFLIYFQGNSAPDKSGLPSDRFSAERTGGSVSTLTIQRTQQEDSAVYLCASSLAYTARTGELFFGEGSRLTVL.